This is a list of T cell receptor beta chains from one sample in a study of Graves' ophthalmopathy and Graves' hyperthyroidism. One entry per CDR3 protein, called by TCRdb with MiXCR from the multiplex PCR reads. The sample yields about 380,000 distinct CDR3 sequences, approximately 15% seen once. Material: peripheral blood. The receptors derive from a woman between 18 and 30 years old with stable Graves' hyperthyroidism. Each CDR3 is given with its conserved first and last residue. The D gene is left open where the match is weak. Size is omitted from some rows. Given values are once, few, many or a class for expanded clones.

j_call clone_size v_call d_call cdr3_nt cdr3_aa
TRBJ2-7 many TRBV6-1 - TGTGCCAGCAGGAACAGGTTTAGCTCCTACGAGCAGTACTTC CASRNRFSSYEQYF
TRBJ2-2 many TRBV6-1 - TGTGCCAGCACCCTGGACGGCACCGGGGAGCTGTTTTTT CASTLDGTGELFF
TRBJ2-5 many TRBV7-9 TRBD2 TGTGCCAGCAGCCCTTCGGGGCTAGCGGCGACCCAGTACTTC CASSPSGLAATQYF
TRBJ2-2 many TRBV12-3/TRBV12-4 - TGTGCCAGCAGTTTAGGGCAGGGGATCACCGGGGAGCTGTTTTTT CASSLGQGITGELFF
TRBJ2-2 - TRBV12-5 TRBD1 TGTGCTAGTGGTTTCAACAGGGGGATGGACACCGGGGAGCTGTTTTTT CASGFNRGMDTGELFF
TRBJ1-1 once TRBV12-3/TRBV12-4 - TGTGCCAGCAGTAGAGGGGACATCGGTCTGAGGAACACTGATGCTTTCTTT CASSRGDIGLRNTDAFF
TRBJ1-2 - TRBV6-1 - TGTGCCAGCAGAACGGGGCGGGACTCCTATGGCTACACCTTC CASRTGRDSYGYTF
TRBJ2-7 many TRBV15 - TGTGCCACCAGCAGAGATCTGGGCAGGGGAAACCACGAGCAGTACTTC CATSRDLGRGNHEQYF
TRBJ2-5 many TRBV6-5 - TGTGCCAGCAGAGGGGCCCCAGAGACCCAGTACTTC CASRGAPETQYF
TRBJ2-7 many TRBV20-1 - TGCAGTGCTAGAGAGACCTCCTACGAGCAGTACTTC CSARETSYEQYF
TRBJ2-5 many TRBV18 - TGTGCCAGCTCACCCCCCGGAGTGGAGACCCAGTACTTC CASSPPGVETQYF
TRBJ1-2 few TRBV7-2 - TGTGCCAGCAGCTGGGGGGTCTATGGCTACACCTTC CASSWGVYGYTF
TRBJ2-7 many TRBV6-2/TRBV6-3 - TGTGCCAGCAGTGCAACCCGCTACGAGCAGTACTTC CASSATRYEQYF
TRBJ1-5 many TRBV15 - TGTGCCACCTCTCCAGGGCACATCAATCAGCCCCAGCATTTT CATSPGHINQPQHF
TRBJ2-7 many TRBV4-2 - TGTGCCAGCAGCCAAGAGTTGGGGAAATCCACCTACGAGCAGTACTTC CASSQELGKSTYEQYF
TRBJ2-5 many TRBV19 - TGTGCCAGTAGTGAGGGACAAGAGACCCAGTACTTC CASSEGQETQYF
TRBJ1-2 many TRBV11-2 - TGTGCCAGCAGCTTAGAGGGTTCACCTAACTATGGCTACACCTTC CASSLEGSPNYGYTF
TRBJ1-6 many TRBV6-1 - TGTGCCAGCAGTGAAATAGGAGGCTCCTATAATTCACCCCTCCACTTT CASSEIGGSYNSPLHF
TRBJ2-5 few TRBV25-1 - TGTGCCAGCAGAGGACCAGAGGAGACCCAGTACTTC CASRGPEETQYF
TRBJ2-5 many TRBV6-2/TRBV6-3 TRBD1 TGTGCCAGCACCCCTTGGGGACAGGGGAAAGAGACCCAGTACTTC CASTPWGQGKETQYF
TRBJ2-5 many TRBV18 TRBD1 TGTGCCAGCTCACCACCAAGACAGGGAGAGACCCAGTACTTC CASSPPRQGETQYF
TRBJ1-2 many TRBV7-9 - TGTGCCAGCAGCCCTACACCGAACTATGGCTACACCTTC CASSPTPNYGYTF
TRBJ1-1 many TRBV27 TRBD1 TGTGCCAGCACCCCTGGGACCGTGACAGGGACTAGGACTGAAGCTTTCTTT CASTPGTVTGTRTEAFF
TRBJ2-2 - TRBV2 - TGTGCCAGCAGTGAAGCGCACACCGGGGAGCTGTTTTTT CASSEAHTGELFF
TRBJ2-7 many TRBV6-5 TRBD1 TGTGCCAGCATTACTGGGACAGCCCTACGACCGAGTGAGCAGTACTTC CASITGTALRPSEQYF
TRBJ1-1 many TRBV20-1 TRBD1 TGCAGTGCTAGAGATGCTGGGACAGGGGATACAAACACTGAAGCTTTCTTT CSARDAGTGDTNTEAFF
TRBJ1-2 many TRBV5-1 TRBD1 TGCGCCAGCAGCTTGGGACAGGGGCTTAACTATGGCTACACCTTC CASSLGQGLNYGYTF
TRBJ1-1 many TRBV6-5 TRBD1 TGTGCCAGCAGATTTACAGGGGGAAGCACTGAAGCTTTCTTT CASRFTGGSTEAFF
TRBJ1-1 - TRBV11-2 - TGTGCCAGCAGATTCCGCGGCGGTAGGGAGAACACTGAAGCTTTCTTT CASRFRGGRENTEAFF
TRBJ1-2 - TRBV9 TRBD1 TGTGCCAGCAGCGGATCCGGGACAGGGAACTATGGCTACACCTTC CASSGSGTGNYGYTF
TRBJ1-3 many TRBV29-1 - TGCAGCGTCAGGGGCCAAGGAAACACCATATATTTT CSVRGQGNTIYF
TRBJ2-7 many TRBV9 - TGTGCCAGCAGCGAGGGGTGGGGGGACTACGAGCAGTACTTC CASSEGWGDYEQYF
TRBJ2-7 many TRBV7-8 - TGTGCCAGCAGCTTAGGAGGGCTCGAGCAGTACTTC CASSLGGLEQYF
TRBJ2-5 many TRBV11-3 - TGTGCCAGCACCGACGGGACATTCCAAGAGACCCAGTACTTC CASTDGTFQETQYF
TRBJ2-7 many TRBV20-1 - TGCAGTGCTAGAGATTCGAGCCCCTACGAGCAGTACTTC CSARDSSPYEQYF
TRBJ2-5 few TRBV11-3 - TGTGCCAGCAGCTTCAGCGATACAGAGACCCAGTACTTC CASSFSDTETQYF
TRBJ2-7 many TRBV19 TRBD1 TGTGCCAGTAGTCGACAGGGATGGCCCTACGAGCAGTACTTC CASSRQGWPYEQYF
TRBJ2-7 many TRBV6-2/TRBV6-3 TRBD1 TGTGCCAGCAGTTCCTTAGCCCGGGACAGGCGCCCTAGGGAGCAGTACTTC CASSSLARDRRPREQYF
TRBJ2-2 - TRBV18 TRBD1 TGTGCCAGCTCACCACGGGGACAGAAGGCCGGGGAGCTGTTTTTT CASSPRGQKAGELFF
TRBJ1-1 many TRBV28 TRBD1 TGTGCCACAATGACAGGGGTGGGCACTGAAGCTTTCTTT CATMTGVGTEAFF
TRBJ1-1 many TRBV6-1 TRBD1 TGTGCCAGCAGGACATGGACAGGGAACACTGAAGCTTTCTTT CASRTWTGNTEAFF
TRBJ2-6 many TRBV12-3/TRBV12-4 - TGTGCCAGCAGAACGGACAAGCTCACTGGGGCCAACGTCCTGACTTTC CASRTDKLTGANVLTF
TRBJ1-5 many TRBV7-8 - TGTGCCAGCAGCTTATATCCGAAATTCTCTACCCAGCCCCAGCATTTT CASSLYPKFSTQPQHF
TRBJ2-7 many TRBV19 - TGTGCCAGTAGAGACCCCCCCCGCTACGAGCAGTACTTC CASRDPPRYEQYF
TRBJ1-2 few TRBV14 - TGTGCCAGCAGCCAACGTCCGGGACACTCATATGGCTACACCTTC CASSQRPGHSYGYTF
TRBJ2-5 many TRBV12-3/TRBV12-4 - TGTGCCAGCACCAGAAACAGGGAAGAGACCCAGTACTTC CASTRNREETQYF
TRBJ1-1 many TRBV20-1 TRBD1 TGCAGCCAGGGGGGGCTGGTTGGCACTGAAGCTTTCTTT CSQGGLVGTEAFF
TRBJ1-3 many TRBV11-2 - TGTGCCAGCAGCCAGGACAGTGGAAACACCATATATTTT CASSQDSGNTIYF
TRBJ2-7 many TRBV12-3/TRBV12-4 - TGTGCCAGCAGTTTAGGCCGGACCAACGCCCCCGACGAGCAGTACTTC CASSLGRTNAPDEQYF
TRBJ2-2 many TRBV11-3 - TGTGCCAGCAGCTTAGTAGCAGCGAACACCGGGGAGCTGTTTTTT CASSLVAANTGELFF
TRBJ1-2 many TRBV6-1 - TGTGCCAGCAGAAACCCTGCCAGATTCAACTATGGCTACACCTTC CASRNPARFNYGYTF
TRBJ1-1 few TRBV19 TRBD1 TGTGCCAGTAGTTCCGACAGGGGGTACTCCGTGAACACTGAAGCTTTCTTT CASSSDRGYSVNTEAFF
TRBJ2-7 many TRBV6-1 TRBD1 TGTGCCAGCAGTGGTCGAAGGACAGGCCAAGACTACGAGCAGTACTTC CASSGRRTGQDYEQYF
TRBJ1-5 many TRBV2 TRBD1 TGTGCCAGCAACCTGGACAGGGGAAGGCAGCCCCAGCATTTT CASNLDRGRQPQHF
TRBJ1-5 many TRBV2 - TGTGCCAGCAGTCCCGGACAGCATAGCAATCAGCCCCAGCATTTT CASSPGQHSNQPQHF